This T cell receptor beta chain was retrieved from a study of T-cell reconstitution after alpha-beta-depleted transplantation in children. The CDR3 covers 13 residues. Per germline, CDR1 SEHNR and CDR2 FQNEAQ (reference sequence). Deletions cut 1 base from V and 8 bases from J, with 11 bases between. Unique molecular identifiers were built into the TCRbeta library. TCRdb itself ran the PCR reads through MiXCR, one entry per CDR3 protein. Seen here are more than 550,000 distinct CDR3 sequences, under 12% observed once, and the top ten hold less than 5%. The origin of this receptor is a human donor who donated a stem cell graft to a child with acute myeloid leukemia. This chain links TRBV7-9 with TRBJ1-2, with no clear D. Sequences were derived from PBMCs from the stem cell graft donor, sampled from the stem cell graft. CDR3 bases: TGTGCCAGCAGCTTAGGGGCGTCGGAAGGCTACACCTTC. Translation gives CASSLGASEGYTF. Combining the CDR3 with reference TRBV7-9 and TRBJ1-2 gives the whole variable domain DTGVSQNPRHKITKRGQNVTFRCDPISEHNRLYWYRQTLGQGPEFLTYFQNEAQLEKSRLLSDRFSAERPKGSFSTLEIQRTEQGDSAMYLCASSLGASEGYTFGSGTRLTVV.